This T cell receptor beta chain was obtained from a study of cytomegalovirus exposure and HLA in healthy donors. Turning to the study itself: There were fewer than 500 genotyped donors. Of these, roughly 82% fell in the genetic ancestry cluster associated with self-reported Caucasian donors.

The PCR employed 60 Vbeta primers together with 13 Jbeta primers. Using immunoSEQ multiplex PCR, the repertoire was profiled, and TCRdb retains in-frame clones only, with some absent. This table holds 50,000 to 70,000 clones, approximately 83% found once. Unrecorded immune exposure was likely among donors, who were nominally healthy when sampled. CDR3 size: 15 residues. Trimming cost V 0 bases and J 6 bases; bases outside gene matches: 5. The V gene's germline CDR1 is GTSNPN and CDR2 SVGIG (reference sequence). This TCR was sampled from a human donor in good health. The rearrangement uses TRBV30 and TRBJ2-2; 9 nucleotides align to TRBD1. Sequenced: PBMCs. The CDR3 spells CAWSVRRQGAGELFF. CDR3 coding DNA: TGTGCCTGGAGTGTACGGAGACAGGGGGCCGGGGAGCTGTTTTTT.